The sequence of this TCR beta chain was determined in a study of T cells in Graves' hyperthyroidism and ophthalmopathy. This clonotype was seen repeatedly, ten times or more. RNA transcripts yielded amplified TCR beta CDR3 regions. The HTBI set primed first-round TCR CDR3 RT-PCR. TCRdb ran MiXCR on the multiplex PCR reads and lists one entry per CDR3 protein. Among 300,000 to 400,000 distinct CDR3 sequences listed, 18% were seen once. V gave up 5 bases and J gave up 7 bases; unmatched junction bases: 6. Germline V gene data show CDR1 as MNHEY and CDR2 as SVGEGT. CDR3 length equals 13 residues. Fresh peripheral blood, about 9.9 ml, yielded the PBMCs.

Sequences were obtained from blood. This TCR derives from a woman in her 50s with Graves' hyperthyroidism. This chain links TRBV6-2 or TRBV6-3 with TRBJ1-2; 8 bases map to TRBD1. The DNA for the CDR3 is TGTGCCAGCAGTCCGGGACAGGCGATTGGCTACACCTTC. Translating it yields CASSPGQAIGYTF.